This is a list of T cell receptor beta chains from one sample in a study of T cell responses to AZD1222 COVID-19 vaccine. Produced via immunoSEQ multiplex PCR; TCRdb's table is partial and in-frame only. This repertoire shows about 200,000 clones, just over 90% found once; its top ten account for 1%. Sample: peripheral blood, taken on day 0 of MenACWY control vaccination. These TCRs come from an adult in good health. Each CDR3 is given without its conserved first and last residue. D genes are given only for firm matches. The size entry is marked missing in some rows and otherwise reads once, few, many or a size class.

TRBV7-2,NA,TRBJ2-5,NA,ASSLVASAGQETQY
TRBV27,TRBD1,TRBJ1-1,NA,ASRRDRGMNTEAF
TRBV3-1/TRBV3-2,TRBD2,TRBJ2-7,NA,ASSQGTSGYWEQY
TRBV11-2,NA,TRBJ2-7,NA,ASSSPYRASYEQY
TRBV28,NA,TRBJ1-1,NA,ASSFGTPQIEAF
TRBV6-5,NA,TRBJ2-3,NA,ASSYSGGDITDTQY
TRBV5-8,NA,TRBJ1-1,once,ASSLKGSNTEAF
TRBV9,TRBD2,TRBJ2-5,NA,ASSGGGPQETQY
TRBV5-1,NA,TRBJ1-1,NA,ASSTFRNTEAF
TRBV20-1,NA,TRBJ1-2,NA,SARLGDGYT
TRBV6-5,TRBD1,TRBJ1-1,once,ASSYFWTGSHTEAF
TRBV7-9,NA,TRBJ1-1,NA,ASSSLREAPEAF
TRBV4-2,TRBD1,TRBJ1-1,NA,ASSQGPRDSGRLNPEAF
TRBV10-3,NA,TRBJ2-7,NA,AISDGRSYEQY
TRBV19,TRBD1,TRBJ1-2,NA,ASSPRGAIDYGYT
TRBV3-1/TRBV3-2,TRBD1,TRBJ1-2,NA,ASSFPGQANYGYT
TRBV3-1/TRBV3-2,NA,TRBJ2-1,once,ASSQGRRDHNEQF
TRBV9,NA,TRBJ1-1,NA,ASSSPGTVNTEAF
TRBV24-1,TRBD2,TRBJ2-1,NA,ATSPGGAGNEQF
TRBV6-5,TRBD1,TRBJ2-2,NA,ASIRTGTGELF
TRBV7-2,TRBD2,TRBJ2-1,NA,ASSSGLAGGIEQF
TRBV30,NA,TRBJ1-5,NA,AWGSGISNQPQH
TRBV30,NA,TRBJ1-1,NA,AWSPGGLNTEAF
TRBV29-1,NA,TRBJ1-1,NA,SGREQSTEAF
TRBV21-1,NA,TRBJ1-2,NA,ASSKKRQLNYGYT
TRBV3-1/TRBV3-2,NA,TRBJ2-7,NA,ASSQERGNSYEQY
TRBV7-2,NA,TRBJ1-6,NA,ASSLWRGTTNSPLH
TRBV6-2/TRBV6-3,NA,TRBJ2-5,once,ASSYSQGLETQY
TRBV11-3,TRBD1,TRBJ2-1,NA,ASSPGQRINEQF
TRBV6-5,NA,TRBJ2-2,NA,ASSYSRQNTGELF
TRBV19,TRBD1,TRBJ1-2,NA,ASSRDQGADGYT
TRBV29-1,TRBD1,TRBJ1-2,NA,SGTTGGADGYT
TRBV21-1,NA,TRBJ1-5,NA,ASSHWGGPRQPQH
TRBV29-1,TRBD2,TRBJ2-1,NA,SVGGLAGGLYNEQF
TRBV13,NA,TRBJ1-3,NA,ASSKRLGWAGNTIY
TRBV7-9,NA,TRBJ1-2,NA,ASSLRVDQGYT
TRBV7-8,NA,TRBJ1-6,NA,ASSLAPTGDSPLH
TRBV18,TRBD1,TRBJ1-5,NA,ASSPSRQGVNQPQH
TRBV9,NA,TRBJ1-6,NA,ASSVESGNSPLH
TRBV9,TRBD1,TRBJ1-6,NA,ASSVGQGSNSPLH
TRBV3-1/TRBV3-2,NA,TRBJ1-3,NA,ASSQGMVDGNTIY
TRBV7-2,NA,TRBJ1-5,NA,ASSLAGGIQPQH
TRBV6-5,NA,TRBJ1-1,NA,ASSYSRVTEAF
TRBV12-3/TRBV12-4,NA,TRBJ2-3,NA,ASSLDLPDTQY
TRBV25-1,NA,TRBJ1-2,NA,ASSAPGQADYGYT
TRBV4-2,NA,TRBJ1-6,few,ASSQGGGRASNSPLH
TRBV10-3,NA,TRBJ2-4,NA,AISENGSSDIQY
TRBV5-4,TRBD2,TRBJ2-1,NA,ASSLLLAGGNHNEQF
TRBV11-3,NA,TRBJ2-7,NA,ASSQDILSEQY
TRBV7-2,NA,TRBJ1-5,NA,ASSPWSGSSNQPQH
TRBV7-9,NA,TRBJ1-2,NA,ASSFGQIYGYT
TRBV20-1,TRBD1,TRBJ1-2,NA,SASTPPGGAGYT
TRBV6-6,NA,TRBJ1-2,NA,ASSQSTWSGYGYT
TRBV5-4,NA,TRBJ2-1,NA,ASSLFQGGKNEQF
TRBV24-1,NA,TRBJ2-5,once,ATSDADRAQETQY